This T cell receptor beta chain was obtained from a study of T cell responses to AZD1222 COVID-19 vaccine. On the study more broadly: Some second doses came at about 4 weeks and others at about 12 weeks; these were pooled.

The study's findings and limits: Seropositive status at baseline applied to only 5 or 6 AZD1222 recipients. Most donors were white British, females outnumbered males, and clonal diversity was possibly underestimated. Nearly half of unique spike-specific TCRs reportedly avoided B.1.351 and B.1.1.7 mutated regions.

Points on this clone: Its antigen is undetermined.

Libraries were prepared by immunoSEQ multiplex PCR; TCRdb keeps only in-frame clonotypes and omits some of them. The sample consists of around 95,000 clones, approximately 87% of them appearing once. This clonotype was obtained from an adult in good health. The material was peripheral blood, obtained on day 0 of AZD1222 vaccination.

The CDR3 nucleotides are TGTGCCAGCAGCTTAGAGGGGGGGAGTCAGCCCCAGCATTTT. Amino acids: CASSLEGGSQPQHF. The gene calls are TRBV7-9 and TRBJ1-5; D possibly corresponds to TRBD1 (6 bases). Germline V gene sequence: CDR1 SEHNR, CDR2 FQNEAQ (reference sequence). The CDR3 sequence is 14 residues long. The ends were cut back, 1 base at V and 6 bases at J, with 10 bases in the middle. The full variable domain, completed using reference TRBV7-9 and TRBJ1-5, is DTGVSQNPRHKITKRGQNVTFRCDPISEHNRLYWYRQTLGQGPEFLTYFQNEAQLEKSRLLSDRFSAERPKGSFSTLEIQRTEQGDSAMYLCASSLEGGSQPQHFGDGTRLSIL.